These 25 T cell receptor beta chains were sequenced from one sample in a study of shared clonotypes between healthy human individuals. The method was immunoSEQ multiplex PCR; TCRdb's version includes in-frame clones alone and lacks a portion of them. The data show 2.3 million or so clones, approximately 93% seen once. Sequenced material: naive CD4+ T cells from PBMCs. The subset: CD45RA+ positively selected. The receptors here all came from a man between 18 and 29 years old in good health. Some clones in this sample may be carry-over from other donors' samples.

The count of this clone is one. The chain carries TRBV19 and TRBJ2-2; D is unclear. Trimming removed 2 bases from V and 3 bases from J, with 10 bases in between. The CDR3 runs 15 residues. Germline assignment: CDR1 LNHDA and CDR2 SQIVND (reference sequence). This CDR3 is CASSIIGGYTGELFF. The CDR3 DNA reads as TGTGCCAGTAGTATAATAGGCGGATACACCGGGGAGCTGTTTTTT.

This clone appeared a single time. The V gene is TRBV4-2, the J gene TRBJ2-1; D remains unclear. CDR1 is LGHNA and CDR2 is YNFKEQ in the germline V gene. V lost 6 bases and J 1 base, leaving 13 bases between the germline ends. The CDR3 consists of 15 residues. In DNA form, the CDR3 reads TGTGCCAGCAGACCCGCTAGAGAATCCTACAATGAGCAGTTCTTC. Translating gives CASRPARESYNEQFF.

This clone was seen a single time. The rearrangement uses TRBV9 and TRBJ2-7; D may be TRBD1 (5 bases). The CDR3 is 15 amino acids. The V gene's germline CDR1 is SGDLS and CDR2 YYNGEE. V shed 1 base and J shed 3 bases, with 14 bases lying between them. The CDR3 nucleotides read TGTGCCAGCAGCGTAATGCCGACAGAATTCTACGAGCAGTACTTC. This codes for CASSVMPTEFYEQYF. The full variable domain, with the rest looked up from reference TRBV9 and TRBJ2-7, is DSGVTQTPKHLITATGQRVTLRCSPRSGDLSVYWYQQSLDQGLQFLIQYYNGEERAKGNILERFSAQQFPDLHSELNLSSLELGDSALYFCASSVMPTEFYEQYFGPGTRLTVT.

The rearrangement joins TRBV5-1 to TRBJ2-2; TRBD1 matches at 9 bases. This CDR3 spans 13 amino acids. Germline V lookup: CDR1 SGHRS, CDR2 YFSETQ. Germline trimming cut 9 bases from V and 7 bases from J; bases unmatched to any gene: 7. The CDR3 nucleotides are TGCGCCAAAAGACAGGGGGGAAACGGGGAGCTGTTTTTT. Its protein is CAKRQGGNGELFF.

The sample holds one count of this clone. The chain recombines TRBV9 with TRBJ1-2; perhaps TRBD1 as D (5 bases). Trimming removed 0 bases from V and 6 bases from J, with 15 bases in between. The V gene's germline CDR1 is SGDLS and CDR2 YYNGEE. The length of the CDR3 is 15 residues. CDR3 in amino acids: CASSVAQGTWDGYTF. CDR3 coding DNA: TGTGCCAGCAGCGTAGCCCAAGGGACCTGGGATGGCTACACCTTC.

This chain connects TRBV7-9 to TRBJ2-5; 9 positions agree with TRBD1. Losses at the gene ends were 5 bases for V and 1 base for J; bases not matched to a gene: 8. The V gene's germline CDR1 is SEHNR and CDR2 FQNEAQ (reference sequence). The CDR3 consists of 16 residues. CDR3 sequence: CASSVGQGQTQETQYF. For the CDR3, the DNA is TGTGCCAGCAGCGTCGGACAGGGGCAGACCCAAGAGACCCAGTACTTC.

The CDR3 bases are TGTGCCAGCAGTTTATCTAGGGGAGTGGGCTACAATGAGCAGTTCTTC. It encodes CASSLSRGVGYNEQFF. The chain is built from TRBV27 and TRBJ2-1; D is perhaps TRBD1 or TRBD2 (5 bases each). The CDR3 spans 16 residues. V was clipped by 0 bases and J by 3 bases, with 12 bases between them. The germline V gene encodes CDR1 MNHEY and CDR2 SMNVEV (reference sequence).

The chain uses TRBV6-6 and TRBJ2-2, with D perhaps TRBD1 (5 bases). Trimming left V 7 bases short and J 2 bases short, with 14 bases between. The CDR3 sequence is 15 residues long. The germline CDR1 and CDR2 sequences are MNHNY and SVGAGI (reference sequence). The CDR3 is CASTLTTVNTGELFF. CDR3 in DNA: TGTGCCAGCACCTTAACGACAGTTAACACCGGGGAGCTGTTTTTT.

This clone has a single count. The germline gene is not matched at one end of the junction; a read error may be the cause. J is TRBJ1-2 and V is TRBV20-1; the match to TRBD1 covers 8 bases. Germline-derived CDR1 and CDR2 are DFQATT and SNEGSKA (reference sequence). This CDR3 spans 11 amino acids. CDR3 loop: CSASTRTGMDF. The DNA for the CDR3 is TGCAGTGCTTCAACCCGGACAGGGATGGATTTC.

The chain has TRBV7-3 and TRBJ1-4; no definite D call. This CDR3 region has 12 residues. V lost 4 bases, J lost 6 bases, and 6 bases lay in between. From germline, CDR1 is SGHTA and CDR2 FQGTGA. CDR3 region: CASSSLDEKLFF. In DNA form, the CDR3 reads TGTGCCAGCAGCTCCCTGGATGAAAAACTGTTTTTT. The full variable domain, with the rest looked up from reference TRBV7-3 and TRBJ1-4, is GAGVSQTPSNKVTEKGKYVELRCDPISGHTALYWYRQSLGQGPEFLIYFQGTGAADDSGLPNDRFFAVRPEGSVSTLKIQRTERGDSAVYLCASSSLDEKLFFGSGTQLSVL.

The chain combines TRBV6-5 with TRBJ2-3; D is unresolved. CDR1 MNHEY and CDR2 SVGAGI come from the germline V gene. The ends were cut back, 6 bases at V and 1 base at J, with 14 bases in the middle. The CDR3 spans 15 residues. The CDR3 nucleotides read TGTGCCAGCAGATTAGGGCTCCCAGGCACAGATACGCAGTATTTT. Its translation is CASRLGLPGTDTQYF.

The V call is TRBV27, the J call TRBJ1-4; a weak D match, TRBD1 (5 bases). V was pared by 3 bases and J by 7 bases, with 21 bases between. The CDR3 covers 17 residues. Germline V gene lookup returns CDR1 MNHEY and CDR2 SMNVEV (reference sequence). The CDR3 DNA sequence: TGTGCCAGCAGTTTGAATGCCCCAGGGTTGTTCGGTGAAAAACTGTTTTTT. It codes for CASSLNAPGLFGEKLFF.

Concerning this clone: Additional DNA sequences in this sample encode the identical CDR3. This sequence joins TRBV18 and TRBJ2-3, with no clear D. Germline V gives CDR1 KGHSH, CDR2 LQKENI. The V end lost 3 bases, the J end lost 1 base, and 8 bases lay between the germline ends. This CDR3 has 14 residues. CDR3 region: CASSPAGGTDTQYF. For the CDR3, the DNA is TGTGCCAGCTCACCGGCAGGAGGCACAGATACGCAGTATTTT.

This chain uses TRBV29-1 with TRBJ1-4, with D perhaps TRBD1 (6 bases). Trimming pared 5 bases from V and 2 bases from J, leaving 18 bases between. This CDR3 has 16 amino acids. Germline assignment: CDR1 SQVTM and CDR2 ANQGSEA. The CDR3 loop is CSVKLRGANTNEKLFF. The DNA for the CDR3 is TGCAGCGTTAAGTTACGGGGGGCAAACACTAATGAAAAACTGTTTTTT.

This chain links TRBV18 with TRBJ1-5; D not resolved. The CDR3 has 16 amino acids. Germline CDR1 reads KGHSH; CDR2 reads LQKENI. Trimming removed 2 bases at V and 3 bases at J, with 14 bases between. The DNA of the CDR3 is TGTGCCAGCTCACCAGGAGCCAGCCACCCCAATCAGCCCCAGCATTTT. This codes for CASSPGASHPNQPQHF.

The chain carries TRBV4-3 and TRBJ2-2; 9 bases align to TRBD1. V lost 2 bases and J lost 7; bases outside the gene matches: 11. The length of the CDR3 is 17 residues. Germline CDR1 and CDR2: LGHNA and YSLEER. Written as DNA, the CDR3 is TGCGCCAGCAGCCAACAACAGGGGGCGCGGGAGATCGGGGAGCTGTTTTTT. This gives the protein CASSQQQGAREIGELFF.

A note on this clone: Other DNA sequences within the sample encode an identical CDR3. The rearrangement joins TRBV6-1 to TRBJ1-5, with D unclear. The CDR3 is 11 residues long. Between the trimmed V and J ends, which lost 4 bases and 9 bases, there was a span of 7 bases. Germline V CDR1 and CDR2: MNHNS, SASEGT. The DNA for the CDR3 is TGTGCCAGCAGTGGTCCTCGGCCCCAGCATTTT. This gives the protein CASSGPRPQHF.

The rearrangement links TRBV27 to TRBJ2-7; 8 bases align to TRBD2. The CDR3 has 17 residues. Trimming removed 5 bases from V and 3 bases from J; junction bases left unmatched: 15. Per the germline V gene, CDR1 is MNHEY and CDR2 is SMNVEV (reference sequence). The CDR3 sequence: CASSTTGGAGVFYEQYF. The CDR3 DNA sequence: TGTGCCAGCAGTACAACCGGGGGAGCGGGAGTGTTCTACGAGCAGTACTTC.

V is TRBV5-6 and J is TRBJ1-1; perhaps TRBD1 as D (5 bases). V was clipped by 2 bases and J by 0 bases, with 8 bases between them. The CDR3 loop spans 14 amino acids. Germline loops: CDR1 SGHDT, CDR2 YYEEEE. The CDR3 loop is CASSLRGVNTEAFF. CDR3 coding DNA: TGTGCCAGCAGCTTACGGGGGGTGAACACTGAAGCTTTCTTT.

A single count supports this clone. This chain connects TRBV6-1 to TRBJ1-1, with 7 bases matching TRBD1. The length of the CDR3 is 12 residues. Germline V lookup: CDR1 MNHNS, CDR2 SASEGT. J was trimmed by 7 bases and V by 5 bases; bases with no gene match: 4. CDR3 protein: CASSPGTVEAFF. The CDR3, as DNA: TGTGCCAGCAGTCCCGGGACAGTTGAAGCTTTCTTT.

This chain uses TRBV2 with TRBJ2-7; the D is unclear. Trimming took off 6 bases at V and 0 bases at J, with 12 bases between the two ends. The CDR3 length is 14 residues. CDR1 SNHLY and CDR2 FYNNEI come from the germline V gene. The CDR3 region has the DNA TGTGCCAGCAGAGTGCGGCCTGACTCCTACGAGCAGTACTTC. Its translation: CASRVRPDSYEQYF.

The rearrangement links TRBV11-2 to TRBJ1-1; D remains unclear. This CDR3 comprises 11 residues. CDR1 is SGHAT, CDR2 FQNNGV, per germline. Trimming pared 6 bases from V and 2 bases from J, leaving 4 bases between. Here the CDR3 reads CASRLNTEAFF. The CDR3 nucleotides read TGTGCCAGCAGGCTAAACACTGAAGCTTTCTTT.

The chain recombines TRBV6-6 with TRBJ1-2; D not resolved. Germline-derived CDR1 and CDR2 are MNHNY and SVGAGI (reference sequence). The CDR3 runs 14 residues. Trimming shortened V by 2 bases and J by 8 bases, and 15 bases separated the two germline ends. The CDR3 coding sequence is TGTGCCAGCAGTTACGCTCCCCTTGGTGGGGGCTACACCTTC. This codes for CASSYAPLGGGYTF.

This chain uses TRBV5-1 with TRBJ1-1, with a weak D call TRBD1 (6 bases). Trimming cost V 3 bases and J 5 bases, with 17 bases left between them. Germline V gene sequence: CDR1 SGHRS, CDR2 YFSETQ. This CDR3 has 15 residues. CDR3 sequence reads: CASSSDPRGGTEAFF. The CDR3 nucleotides read TGCGCCAGCAGCTCCGACCCCAGGGGTGGTACTGAAGCTTTCTTT.

In the case of this clone: This sample also contains other DNA sequences that code for the same CDR3. V usage is TRBV9 and J usage is TRBJ2-1, with D possibly TRBD1 on 6 matching bases. The length of the CDR3 is 15 residues. CDR1 is SGDLS, CDR2 YYNGEE, per germline. Trimming removed 2 bases from V and 1 base from J, with 10 bases in between. DNA for the CDR3: TGTGCCAGCAGCGTTAGACAGGAATCCTACAATGAGCAGTTCTTC. Encoded protein: CASSVRQESYNEQFF.